The source of this T cell receptor beta chain is a study of CD8 T cells in ankylosing spondylitis (dated by TCRdb to about 2017). For the study in its entirety: The study profiled T cell receptor beta repertoires in healthy donors and ankylosing spondylitis patients to find disease-linked TCR variants. The whole study cohort included some 100 healthy donors and 25 or so ankylosing spondylitis patients. Peripheral blood was sampled, and synovial fluid was also collected from ankylosing spondylitis patients.

The sequencing machine was an Illumina HiSeq 2500. Quantitative 5'-RACE with molecular barcodes was the method used to prepare the TCR beta libraries. In the original analysis: A new computational method, built on a probabilistic model of VDJ rearrangement, was used to identify disease-linked TCR variants. Starting from the raw public reads, TCRdb applied fastp trimming at Q25, assembled clones with MiXCR and retained in-frame beta chains. Rows with a matching CDR3 protein are joined into one entry that keeps the most common DNA and genes. What appears here as the V and J calls and clone size reflects TCRdb's work, not the paper's. In all, the sample holds about 140,000 distinct CDR3 sequences, and roughly 8.4% of those were seen once. Together, the top ten hold approximately 7% of the sample. This clonotype was observed once. Its antigen is currently not known. Base qualities are not at hand, and no much larger clone is one base apart. One read gives only weak evidence.

Synovial fluid samples were paired with blood samples taken from the same ankylosing spondylitis patients. Here is what the overall study found, with its caveats: Some motif variants were previously reported in synovial fluid and blood of reactive arthritis patients, suggesting common disease-initiation mechanisms. A TCR beta motif of eight highly homologous amino acid variants appeared characteristic of blood from ankylosing spondylitis patients. The disease-linked clones were reported as significantly enriched in matched synovial fluid samples from ankylosing spondylitis patients. In peripheral blood, the disease-linked clones were found at relatively low frequencies and had a CD8+ phenotype.

Sequencing used synovial fluid, either unsorted or a sorted T cell fraction (not recorded which). The TCR originated in a male donor with ankylosing spondylitis.

The bases are TGTGCCAGCAGCGTCCGCGTAACGGATACGCAGTATTTT. This yields the protein CASSVRVTDTQYF. Recombination linked TRBV9 to TRBJ2-3, with no D gene named confidently. From its cysteine to its phenylalanine, the CDR3 spans 13 amino acids. CDR3 DNA is the only sequence kept; it has 39 bases, read in frame from the first base. For CDR1 and CDR2, the germline V gene lists SGDLS and YYNGEE. Relative to germline, V is 2 bases shorter and J is 6 bases shorter, with 10 bases between their ends.